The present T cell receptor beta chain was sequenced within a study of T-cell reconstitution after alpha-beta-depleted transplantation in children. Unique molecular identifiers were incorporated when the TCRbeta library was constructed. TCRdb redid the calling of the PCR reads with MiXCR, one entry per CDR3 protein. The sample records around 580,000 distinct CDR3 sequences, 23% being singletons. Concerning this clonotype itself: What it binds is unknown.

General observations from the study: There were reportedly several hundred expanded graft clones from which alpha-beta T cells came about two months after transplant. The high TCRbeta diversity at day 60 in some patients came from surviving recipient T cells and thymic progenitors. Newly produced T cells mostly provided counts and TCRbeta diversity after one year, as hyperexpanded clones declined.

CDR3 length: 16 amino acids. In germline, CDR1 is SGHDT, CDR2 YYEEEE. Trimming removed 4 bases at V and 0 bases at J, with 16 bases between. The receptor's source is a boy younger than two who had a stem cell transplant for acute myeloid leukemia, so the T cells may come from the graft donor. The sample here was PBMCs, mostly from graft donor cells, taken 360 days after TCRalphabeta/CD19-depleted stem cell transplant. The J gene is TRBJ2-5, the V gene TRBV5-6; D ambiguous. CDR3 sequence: CASSQDLGPYQETQYF. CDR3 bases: TGTGCCAGCAGCCAAGATCTGGGCCCGTACCAAGAGACCCAGTACTTC.